This T cell receptor beta chain appears in the sequencing data of a study of T cell changes during pregnancy in multiple sclerosis. Profiling relied on immunoSEQ multiplex PCR, and the TCRdb table lists in-frame clones only, not all of them. The table shows about 83,000 clones, with about 95% occurring only once. V gave up 0 bases and J gave up 1 base, with 3 bases separating them. The CDR3 loop spans 13 amino acids. Germline-derived CDR1 and CDR2 are WSHSY and SAAADI. The specimen was peripheral blood, collected in the second trimester of pregnancy. This rearrangement joins TRBV10-2 to TRBJ1-1; D gene uncertain. This sequence was found in a female donor with multiple sclerosis, enrolled in a pregnancy study. As DNA, the CDR3 is TGCGCCAGCAGTGAGTCCCGGAACACTGAAGCTTTCTTT. The encoded protein is CASSESRNTEAFF.